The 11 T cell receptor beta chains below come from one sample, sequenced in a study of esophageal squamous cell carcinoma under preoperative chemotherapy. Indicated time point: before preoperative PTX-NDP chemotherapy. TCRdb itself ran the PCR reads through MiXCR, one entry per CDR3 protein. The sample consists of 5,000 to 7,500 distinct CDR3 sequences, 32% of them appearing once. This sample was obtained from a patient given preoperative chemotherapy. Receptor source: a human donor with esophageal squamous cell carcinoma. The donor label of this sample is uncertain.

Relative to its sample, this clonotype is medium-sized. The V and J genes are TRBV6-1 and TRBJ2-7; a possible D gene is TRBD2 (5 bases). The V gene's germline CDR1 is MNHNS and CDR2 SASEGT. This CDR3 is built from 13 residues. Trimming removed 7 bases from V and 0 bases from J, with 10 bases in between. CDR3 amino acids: CASTKLVSYEQYF. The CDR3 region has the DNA TGTGCCAGCACCAAACTAGTCTCCTACGAGCAGTACTTC.

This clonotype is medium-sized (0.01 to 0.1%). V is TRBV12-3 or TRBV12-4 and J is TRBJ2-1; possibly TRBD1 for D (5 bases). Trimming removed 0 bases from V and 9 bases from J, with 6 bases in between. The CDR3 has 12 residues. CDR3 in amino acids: CASSLAQGEQFF. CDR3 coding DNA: TGTGCCAGCAGTTTAGCGCAGGGTGAGCAGTTCTTC.

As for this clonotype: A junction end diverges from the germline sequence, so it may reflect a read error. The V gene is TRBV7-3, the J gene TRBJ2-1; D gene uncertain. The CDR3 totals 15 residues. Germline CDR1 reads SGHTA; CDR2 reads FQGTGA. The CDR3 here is CAGSLLGPSNKEQFF. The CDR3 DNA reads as TGTGCGGGCAGCTTACTTGGACCCTCGAACAAGGAGCAGTTCTTC.

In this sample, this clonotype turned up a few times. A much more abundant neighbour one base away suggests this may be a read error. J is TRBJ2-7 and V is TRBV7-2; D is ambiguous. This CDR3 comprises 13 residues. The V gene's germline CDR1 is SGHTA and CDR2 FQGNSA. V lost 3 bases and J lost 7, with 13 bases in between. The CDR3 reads CASSFEAGNEQYF. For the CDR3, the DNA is TGTGCCAGCAGCTTTGAGGCTGGCAATGAGCAGTACTTC.

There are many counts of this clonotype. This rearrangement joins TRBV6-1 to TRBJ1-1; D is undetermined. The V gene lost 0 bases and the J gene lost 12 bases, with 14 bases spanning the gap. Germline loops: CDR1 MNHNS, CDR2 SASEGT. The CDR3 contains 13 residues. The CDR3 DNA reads TGTGCCAGCAGTGAAGCAGGGCCCTCCGTGACTTTCTTT. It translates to CASSEAGPSVTFF.

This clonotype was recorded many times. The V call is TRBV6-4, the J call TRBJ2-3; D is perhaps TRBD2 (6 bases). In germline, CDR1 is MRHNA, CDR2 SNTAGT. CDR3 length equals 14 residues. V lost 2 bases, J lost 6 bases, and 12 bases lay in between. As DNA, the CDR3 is TGTGCCAGCAGTGACGGGGGGTGGACCGATACGCAGTATTTT. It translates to CASSDGGWTDTQYF.

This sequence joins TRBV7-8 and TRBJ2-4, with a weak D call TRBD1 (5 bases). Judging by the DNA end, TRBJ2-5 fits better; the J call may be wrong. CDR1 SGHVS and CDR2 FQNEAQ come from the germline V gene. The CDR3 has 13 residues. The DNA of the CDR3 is TGTGCCAGCAGCTGGGGCGCGCAAGAGACCCAGTACTTC. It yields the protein CASSWGAQETQYF.

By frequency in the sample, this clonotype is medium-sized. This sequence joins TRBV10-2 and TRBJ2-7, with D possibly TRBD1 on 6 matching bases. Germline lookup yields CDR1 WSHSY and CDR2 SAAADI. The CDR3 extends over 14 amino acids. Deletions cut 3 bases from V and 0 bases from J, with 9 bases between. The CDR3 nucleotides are TGCGCCAGCAGTGACAGGGGAACCTCCTACGAGCAGTACTTC. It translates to CASSDRGTSYEQYF.

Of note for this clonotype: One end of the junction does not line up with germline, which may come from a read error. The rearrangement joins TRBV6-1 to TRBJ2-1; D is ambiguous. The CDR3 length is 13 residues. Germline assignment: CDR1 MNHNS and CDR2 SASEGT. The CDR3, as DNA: TGTGCCAGCAGTGATCTTGGGCAAGAGACCCAGGACTTC. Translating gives CASSDLGQETQDF.

The CDR3 DNA follows: TGTGCCAGCAGCTTAAGCAGGCGCGAGCAGTACTTC. Its translation: CASSLSRREQYF. This chain links TRBV7-2 with TRBJ2-1; D is unclear. The DNA end lines up better with TRBJ2-7; the J call may be wrong. Germline V gene sequence: CDR1 SGHTA, CDR2 FQGNSA. This CDR3 region has 12 residues.

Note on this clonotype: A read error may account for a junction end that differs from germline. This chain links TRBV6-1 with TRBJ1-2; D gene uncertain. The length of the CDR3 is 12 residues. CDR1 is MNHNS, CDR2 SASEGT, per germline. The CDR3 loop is CASSEGIDGYSF. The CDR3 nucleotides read TGTGCCAGCAGTGAGGGTATCGATGGCTACTCCTTC.